These 9 T cell receptor beta chains originate from one sample sequenced in a study of shared clonotypes between healthy human individuals. Naive CD8 populations comprised CD45RO-negative cells positively selected for CCR7, excluding terminally differentiated effector memory CD45RA+ cells. Generated by immunoSEQ multiplex PCR, the TCRdb table keeps only in-frame clones and is missing some. Here the sample spans around 580,000 clones, about 98% being singletons. Sequencing input: naive CD8+ T cells sorted from blood. Receptors originate from a man younger than 40 in good health.

The chain employs TRBV4-1 and TRBJ2-4; D unclear. Germline CDR1 is MGHRA and CDR2 is YSYEKL. V lost 1 base and J lost 5, with 6 bases in between. The CDR3 is made up of 13 amino acids. The CDR3 DNA reads as TGCGCCAGCAGCCAAGCTTCTGAAAACATTCAGTACTTC. Encoded protein: CASSQASENIQYF.

The gene calls are TRBV5-4 and TRBJ2-5, with 11 nucleotides matching TRBD2. V shed 3 bases, J shed 4 bases, and the junction held 2 bases outside the gene matches. The CDR3 covers 14 residues. Germline assignment: CDR1 SGHNT and CDR2 YYREEE (reference sequence). The CDR3 bases are TGTGCCAGCAGCTATACTAGCGGGAGAGAGACCCAGTACTTC. It specifies CASSYTSGRETQYF.

The chain employs TRBV29-1 and TRBJ2-7; 8 bases line up with TRBD1. After removal of 7 bases from V and 4 bases from J, the junction contained 15 bases not matched to a gene. The CDR3 consists of 15 residues. Germline V gene data show CDR1 as SQVTM and CDR2 as ANQGSEA. Here the CDR3 reads CSALQTGDESYEQYF. The CDR3 DNA follows: TGCAGCGCTCTCCAGACAGGGGACGAGTCTTACGAGCAGTACTTC.

This chain uses TRBV27 with TRBJ2-2, with D possibly TRBD2 on 6 matching bases. Trimming cost V 1 base and J 6 bases, with 15 bases left between them. CDR3 length: 16 amino acids. Germline CDR1 reads MNHEY; CDR2 reads SMNVEV (reference sequence). The CDR3 coding sequence is TGTGCCAGCAGTTTATTGCAGACTTCGGGGGCCGGGGAGCTGTTTTTT. It is translated as CASSLLQTSGAGELFF.

This chain links TRBV5-5 with TRBJ2-1; possible D gene TRBD1, 5 bases. The germline gives CDR1 SGHKS, CDR2 YYEKEE (reference sequence). The V end lost 0 bases, the J end lost 5 bases, and 21 bases lay between the germline ends. This CDR3 comprises 18 residues. For the CDR3, the DNA is TGTGCCAGCAGCTTGGGAAGTTGGGGCCTGAAGCTCCACAATGAGCAGTTCTTC. This sequence encodes CASSLGSWGLKLHNEQFF.

V usage is TRBV15 and J usage is TRBJ1-5, with unresolved D. CDR3 size: 15 residues. Germline loops: CDR1 LNHNV, CDR2 YYDKDF (reference sequence). Trimming left V 0 bases short and J 5 bases short, with 11 bases between. This chain's CDR3 is CATSRDPEGDQPQHF. The DNA of the CDR3 is TGTGCCACCAGCAGAGATCCAGAGGGAGATCAGCCCCAGCATTTT.

This rearrangement joins TRBV29-1 to TRBJ2-7; the D gene is possibly TRBD1 (6 bases). V lost 2 bases to trimming and J lost 3 bases, with 14 bases between them. This CDR3 spans 14 amino acids. CDR1 SQVTM and CDR2 ANQGSEA come from the germline V gene. In DNA form, the CDR3 reads TGCAGCGTTGAATCCCCAGGGGAAAGCTACGAGCAGTACTTC. Translating it yields CSVESPGESYEQYF.

The chain has TRBV14 and TRBJ1-1; perhaps TRBD1 as D (6 bases). V was pared by 6 bases and J by 4 bases, with 12 bases between. The length of the CDR3 is 13 residues. Germline lookup yields CDR1 SGHDN and CDR2 FVKESK. The DNA of the CDR3 is TGTGCCAGCAGTACAGGGTACCGCACTGAAGCTTTCTTT. The encoded protein is CASSTGYRTEAFF.

The V gene is TRBV7-6, the J gene TRBJ2-1; D could derive from TRBD1 or TRBD2 (5 bases each). Germline loops: CDR1 SGHVS, CDR2 FNYEAQ. The CDR3 length is 16 residues. Trimming took 6 bases from V and 3 from J, leaving 18 bases between them. CDR3: CASRPEVRGDYNEQFF. The CDR3 DNA follows: TGTGCCAGCAGACCCGAAGTTCGAGGGGACTACAATGAGCAGTTCTTC.